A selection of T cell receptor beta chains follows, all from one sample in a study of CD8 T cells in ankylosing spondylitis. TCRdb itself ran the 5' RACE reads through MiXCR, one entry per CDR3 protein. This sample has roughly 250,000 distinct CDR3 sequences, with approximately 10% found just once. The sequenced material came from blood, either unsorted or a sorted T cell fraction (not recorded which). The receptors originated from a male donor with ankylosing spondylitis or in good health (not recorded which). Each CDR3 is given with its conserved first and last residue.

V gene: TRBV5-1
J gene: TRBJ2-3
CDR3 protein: CASSQDREDTQYF

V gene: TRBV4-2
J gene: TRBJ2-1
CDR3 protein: CASSLTSLDEQFF

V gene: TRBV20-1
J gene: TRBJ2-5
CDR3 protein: CSVDSGSTEETQYF

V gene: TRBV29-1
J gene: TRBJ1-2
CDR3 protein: CSVRTREYYGYTF

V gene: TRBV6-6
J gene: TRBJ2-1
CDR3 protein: CASTGTLDEQFF

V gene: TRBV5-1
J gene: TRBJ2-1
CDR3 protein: CASSSDASSYNEQFF

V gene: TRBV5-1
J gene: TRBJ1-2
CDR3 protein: CASSLELGFGYTF

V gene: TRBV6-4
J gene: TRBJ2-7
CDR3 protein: CASRDHPLAGVGYEQYF

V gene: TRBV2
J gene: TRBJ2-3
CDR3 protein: CATRNGITDTQYF

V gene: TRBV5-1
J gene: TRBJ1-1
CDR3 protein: CASSLDTSGTEAFF

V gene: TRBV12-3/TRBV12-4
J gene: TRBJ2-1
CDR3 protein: CASSQRPRLAGGTTYNEQFF

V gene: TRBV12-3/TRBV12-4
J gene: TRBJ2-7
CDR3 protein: CASITRHAASYEQYF

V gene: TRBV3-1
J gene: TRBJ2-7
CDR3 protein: CASCQGFEKGGSYEQYF

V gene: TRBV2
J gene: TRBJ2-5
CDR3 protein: CASRLETQYF